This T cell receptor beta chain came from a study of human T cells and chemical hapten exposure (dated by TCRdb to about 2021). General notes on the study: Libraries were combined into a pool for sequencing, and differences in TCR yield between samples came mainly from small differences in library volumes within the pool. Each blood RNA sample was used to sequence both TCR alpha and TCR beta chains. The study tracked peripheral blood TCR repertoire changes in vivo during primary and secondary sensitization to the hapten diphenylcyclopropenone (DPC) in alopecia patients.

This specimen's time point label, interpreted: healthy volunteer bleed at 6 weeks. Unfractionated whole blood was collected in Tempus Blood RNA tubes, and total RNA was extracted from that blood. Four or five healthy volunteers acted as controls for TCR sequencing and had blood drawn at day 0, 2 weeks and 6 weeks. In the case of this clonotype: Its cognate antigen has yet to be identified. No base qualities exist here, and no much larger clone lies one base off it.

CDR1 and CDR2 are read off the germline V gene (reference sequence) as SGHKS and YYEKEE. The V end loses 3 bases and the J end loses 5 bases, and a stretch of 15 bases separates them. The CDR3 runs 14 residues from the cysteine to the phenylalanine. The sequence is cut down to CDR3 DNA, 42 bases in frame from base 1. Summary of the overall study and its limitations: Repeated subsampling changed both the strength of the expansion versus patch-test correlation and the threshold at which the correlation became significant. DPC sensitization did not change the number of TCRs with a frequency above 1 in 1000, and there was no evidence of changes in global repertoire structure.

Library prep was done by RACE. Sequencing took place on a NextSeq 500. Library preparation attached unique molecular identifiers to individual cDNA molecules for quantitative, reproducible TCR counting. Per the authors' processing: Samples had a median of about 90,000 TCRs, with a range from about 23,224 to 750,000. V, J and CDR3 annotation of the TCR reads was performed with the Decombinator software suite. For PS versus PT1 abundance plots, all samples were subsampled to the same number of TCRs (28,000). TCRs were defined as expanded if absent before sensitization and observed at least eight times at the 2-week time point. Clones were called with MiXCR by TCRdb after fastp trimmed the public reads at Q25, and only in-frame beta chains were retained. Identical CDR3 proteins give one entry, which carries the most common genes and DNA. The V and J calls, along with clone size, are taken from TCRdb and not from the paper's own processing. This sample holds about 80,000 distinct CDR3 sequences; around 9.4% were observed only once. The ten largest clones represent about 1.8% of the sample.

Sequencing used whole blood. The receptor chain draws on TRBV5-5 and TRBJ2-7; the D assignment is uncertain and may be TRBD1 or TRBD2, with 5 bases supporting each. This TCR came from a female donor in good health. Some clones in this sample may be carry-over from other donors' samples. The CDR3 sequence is CASSSGRGFHEQYF. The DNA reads TGTGCCAGCAGCTCCGGACGGGGCTTCCACGAGCAGTACTTC.